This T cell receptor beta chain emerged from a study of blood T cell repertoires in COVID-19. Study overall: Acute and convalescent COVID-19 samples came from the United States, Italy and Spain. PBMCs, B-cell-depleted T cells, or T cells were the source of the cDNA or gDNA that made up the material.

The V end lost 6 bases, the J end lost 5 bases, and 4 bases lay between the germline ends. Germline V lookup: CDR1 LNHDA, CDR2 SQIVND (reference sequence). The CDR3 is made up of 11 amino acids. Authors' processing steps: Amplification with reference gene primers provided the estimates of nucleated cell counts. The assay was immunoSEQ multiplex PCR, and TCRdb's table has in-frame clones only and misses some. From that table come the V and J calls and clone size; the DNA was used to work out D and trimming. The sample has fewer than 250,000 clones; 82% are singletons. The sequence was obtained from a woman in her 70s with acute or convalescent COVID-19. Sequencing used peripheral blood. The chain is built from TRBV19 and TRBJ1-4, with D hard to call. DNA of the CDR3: TGTGCCAGTAGCTACAATGAAAAACTGTTTTTT. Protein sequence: CASSYNEKLFF. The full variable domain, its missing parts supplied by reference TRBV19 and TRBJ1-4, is DGGITQSPKYLFRKEGQNVTLSCEQNLNHDAMYWYRQDPGQGLRLIYYSQIVNDFQKGDIAEGYSVSREKKESFPLTVTSAQKNPTAFYLCASSYNEKLFFGSGTQLSVL.